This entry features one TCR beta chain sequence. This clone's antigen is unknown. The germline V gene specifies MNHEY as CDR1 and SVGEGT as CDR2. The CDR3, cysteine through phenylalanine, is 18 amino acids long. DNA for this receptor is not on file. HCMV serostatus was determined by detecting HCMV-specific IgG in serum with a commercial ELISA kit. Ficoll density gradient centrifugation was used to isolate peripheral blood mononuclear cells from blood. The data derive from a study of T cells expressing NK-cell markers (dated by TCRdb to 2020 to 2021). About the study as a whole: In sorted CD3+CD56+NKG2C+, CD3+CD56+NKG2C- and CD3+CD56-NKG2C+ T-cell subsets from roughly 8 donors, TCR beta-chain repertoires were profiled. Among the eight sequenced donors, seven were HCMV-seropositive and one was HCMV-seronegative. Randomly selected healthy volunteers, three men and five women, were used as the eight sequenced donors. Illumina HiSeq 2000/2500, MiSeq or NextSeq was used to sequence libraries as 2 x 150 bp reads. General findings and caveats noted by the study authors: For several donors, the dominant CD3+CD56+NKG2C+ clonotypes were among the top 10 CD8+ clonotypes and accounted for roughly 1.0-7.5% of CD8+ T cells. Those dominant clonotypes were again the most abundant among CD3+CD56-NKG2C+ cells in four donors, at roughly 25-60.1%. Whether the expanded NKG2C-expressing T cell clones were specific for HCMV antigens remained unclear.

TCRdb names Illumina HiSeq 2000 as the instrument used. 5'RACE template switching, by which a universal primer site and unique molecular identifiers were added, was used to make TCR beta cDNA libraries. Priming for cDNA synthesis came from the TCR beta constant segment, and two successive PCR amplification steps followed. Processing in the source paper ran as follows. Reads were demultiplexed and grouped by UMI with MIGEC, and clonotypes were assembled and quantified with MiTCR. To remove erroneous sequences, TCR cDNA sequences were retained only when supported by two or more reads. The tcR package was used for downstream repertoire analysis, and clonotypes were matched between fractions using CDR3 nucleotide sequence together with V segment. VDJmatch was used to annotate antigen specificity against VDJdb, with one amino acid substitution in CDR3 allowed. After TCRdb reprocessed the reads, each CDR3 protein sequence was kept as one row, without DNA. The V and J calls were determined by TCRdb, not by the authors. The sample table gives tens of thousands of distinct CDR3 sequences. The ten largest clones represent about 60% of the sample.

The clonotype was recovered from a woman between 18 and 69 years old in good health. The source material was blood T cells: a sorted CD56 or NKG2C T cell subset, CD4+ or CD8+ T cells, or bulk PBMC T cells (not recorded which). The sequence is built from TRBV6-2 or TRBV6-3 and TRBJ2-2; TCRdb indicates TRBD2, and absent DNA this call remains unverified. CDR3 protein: CASTNPLTSGSDPGELFF.